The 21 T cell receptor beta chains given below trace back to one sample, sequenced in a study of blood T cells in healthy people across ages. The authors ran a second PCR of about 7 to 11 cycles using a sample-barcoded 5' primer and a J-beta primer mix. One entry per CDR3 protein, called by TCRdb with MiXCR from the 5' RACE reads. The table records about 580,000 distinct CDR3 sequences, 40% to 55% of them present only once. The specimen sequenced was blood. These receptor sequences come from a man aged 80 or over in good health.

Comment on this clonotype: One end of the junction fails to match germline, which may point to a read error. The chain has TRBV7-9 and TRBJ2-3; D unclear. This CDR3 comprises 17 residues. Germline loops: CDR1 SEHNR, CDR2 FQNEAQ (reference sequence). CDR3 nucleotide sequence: TGTGCCAGCAGCTTATGGATGTCGAACGCAGGCACAGATACGCAGTGTTTT. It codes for CASSLWMSNAGTDTQCF.

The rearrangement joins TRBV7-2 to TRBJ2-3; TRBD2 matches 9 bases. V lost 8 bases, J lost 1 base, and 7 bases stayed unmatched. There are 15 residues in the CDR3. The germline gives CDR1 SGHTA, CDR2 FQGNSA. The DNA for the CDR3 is TGTGCCAGCCGCGGCGGGGGGGCGGGCACAGATACGCAGTATTTT. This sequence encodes CASRGGGAGTDTQYF.

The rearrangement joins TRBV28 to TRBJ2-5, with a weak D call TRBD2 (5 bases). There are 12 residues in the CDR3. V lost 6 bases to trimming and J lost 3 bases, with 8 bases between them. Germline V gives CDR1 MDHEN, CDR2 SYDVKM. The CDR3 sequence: CASRWRKETQYF. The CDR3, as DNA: TGTGCCAGCAGGTGGAGGAAAGAGACCCAGTACTTC.

The CDR3 nucleotides read TGTGCCAGCAGCTTTTCAGGTTCCTCTGGGGCCAACGTCCTGACTTTC. It yields the protein CASSFSGSSGANVLTF. The chain joins TRBV7-9 to TRBJ2-6; unclear D gene. V was clipped by 3 bases and J by 0 bases, with 9 bases between them. CDR1 is SEHNR, CDR2 FQNEAQ, per germline (reference sequence). This CDR3 comprises 16 residues.

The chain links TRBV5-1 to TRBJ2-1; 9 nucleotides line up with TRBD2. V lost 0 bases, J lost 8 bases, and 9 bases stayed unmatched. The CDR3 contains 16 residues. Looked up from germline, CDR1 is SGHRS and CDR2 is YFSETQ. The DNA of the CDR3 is TGCGCCAGCAGCTTGGGGATAGCGGGAGCAAGCGATGAGCAGTTCTTC. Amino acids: CASSLGIAGASDEQFF. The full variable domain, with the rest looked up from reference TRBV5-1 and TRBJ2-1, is KAGVTQTPRYLIKTRGQQVTLSCSPISGHRSVSWYQQTPGQGLQFLFEYFSETQRNKGNFPGRFSGRQFSNSRSEMNVSTLELGDSALYLCASSLGIAGASDEQFFGPGTRLTVL.

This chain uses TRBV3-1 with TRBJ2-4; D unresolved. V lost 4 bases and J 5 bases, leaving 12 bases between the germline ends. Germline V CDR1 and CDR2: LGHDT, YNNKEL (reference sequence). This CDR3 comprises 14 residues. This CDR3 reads CASSPLRTENIQYF. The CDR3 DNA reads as TGTGCCAGCAGCCCACTTCGGACCGAAAACATTCAGTACTTC.

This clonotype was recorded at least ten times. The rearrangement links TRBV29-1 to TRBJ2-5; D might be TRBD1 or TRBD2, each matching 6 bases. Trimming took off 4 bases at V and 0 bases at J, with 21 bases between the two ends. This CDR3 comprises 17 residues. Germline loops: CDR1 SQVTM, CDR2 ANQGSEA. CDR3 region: CSVVRSIGGNYQETQYF. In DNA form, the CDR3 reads TGCAGCGTTGTTCGGTCTATCGGGGGCAATTACCAAGAGACCCAGTACTTC.

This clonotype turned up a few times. Here the CDR3 reads CSARVLPGANYGYTF. The CDR3 bases are TGCAGTGCTAGAGTCTTGCCAGGCGCTAACTATGGCTACACCTTC. The chain couples TRBV20-1 to TRBJ1-2; D gene uncertain. The CDR3 totals 15 residues. Germline lookup yields CDR1 DFQATT and CDR2 SNEGSKA (reference sequence). Trimming pared 1 base from V and 0 bases from J, leaving 12 bases between.

CDR3 nucleotides: TGTGCCAGCAGTGCCCGGCGAGCCCACACAGATACGCAGTATTTT. Amino acid sequence: CASSARRAHTDTQYF. The V call is TRBV25-1, the J call TRBJ2-3; D is ambiguous. In germline, CDR1 is MGHDK, CDR2 SYGVNS. The CDR3 extends over 15 amino acids. Trimming removed 4 bases from V and 2 bases from J, with 13 bases in between.

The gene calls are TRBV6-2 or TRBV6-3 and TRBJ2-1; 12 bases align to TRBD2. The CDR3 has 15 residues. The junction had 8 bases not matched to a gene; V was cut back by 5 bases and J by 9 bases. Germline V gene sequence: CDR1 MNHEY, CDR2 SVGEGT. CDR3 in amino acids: CASSGGLAGRGEQFF. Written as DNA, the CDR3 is TGTGCCAGCAGTGGGGGACTAGCGGGTCGGGGTGAGCAGTTCTTC.

CDR3 nucleotide sequence: TGTGCCAGCAAACGGACAGGGGGTAATGAGCAGTTCTTC. Translating it yields CASKRTGGNEQFF. The chain joins TRBV6-2 or TRBV6-3 to TRBJ2-1, with TRBD1 matching over 10 bases. Trimming took 7 bases from V and 7 from J; bases not matched to a gene: 4. The CDR3 totals 13 residues. Germline-derived CDR1 and CDR2 are MNHEY and SVGEGT.

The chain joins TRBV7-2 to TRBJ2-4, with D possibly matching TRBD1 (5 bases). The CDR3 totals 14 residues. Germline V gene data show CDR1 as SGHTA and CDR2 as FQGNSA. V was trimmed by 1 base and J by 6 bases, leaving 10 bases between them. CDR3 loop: CASSLVGRGNIQYF. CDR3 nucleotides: TGTGCCAGCAGCTTAGTGGGGCGCGGAAACATTCAGTACTTC. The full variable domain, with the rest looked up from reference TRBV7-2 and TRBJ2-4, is GAGVSQSPSNKVTEKGKDVELRCDPISGHTALYWYRQSLGQGLEFLIYFQGNSAPDKSGLPSDRFSAERTGGSVSTLTIQRTQQEDSAVYLCASSLVGRGNIQYFGAGTRLSVL.

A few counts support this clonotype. CDR3 sequence: CASSLGDRLWNGYTF. CDR3 bases: TGTGCCAGCAGCTTAGGGGACAGACTTTGGAATGGCTACACCTTC. The rearrangement joins TRBV7-9 to TRBJ1-2; 7 positions agree with TRBD1. This CDR3 comprises 15 residues. V lost 1 base, J lost 6 bases, and 8 bases stayed unmatched. Germline-derived CDR1 and CDR2 are SEHNR and FQNEAQ (reference sequence).

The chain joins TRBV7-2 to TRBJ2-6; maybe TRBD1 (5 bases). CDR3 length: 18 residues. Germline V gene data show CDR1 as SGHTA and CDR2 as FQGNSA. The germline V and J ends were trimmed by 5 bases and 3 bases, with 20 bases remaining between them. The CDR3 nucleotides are TGTGCCAGCAGCCCACGGCGCTACAGGACCTTTGGGGCCAACGTCCTGACTTTC. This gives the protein CASSPRRYRTFGANVLTF.

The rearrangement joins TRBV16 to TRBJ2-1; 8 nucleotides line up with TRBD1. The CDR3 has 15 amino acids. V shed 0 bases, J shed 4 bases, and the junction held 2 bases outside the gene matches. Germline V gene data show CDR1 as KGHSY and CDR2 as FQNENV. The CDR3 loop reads CASSQSRTGYNEQFF. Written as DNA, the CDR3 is TGTGCCAGCAGCCAATCTAGGACAGGGTACAATGAGCAGTTCTTC.

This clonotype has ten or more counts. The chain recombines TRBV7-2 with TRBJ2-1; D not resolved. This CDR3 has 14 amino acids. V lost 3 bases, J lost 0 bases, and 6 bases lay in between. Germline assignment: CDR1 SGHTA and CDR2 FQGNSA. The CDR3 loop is CASSFLSSYNEQFF. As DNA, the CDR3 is TGTGCCAGCAGCTTTCTGAGCTCCTACAATGAGCAGTTCTTC.

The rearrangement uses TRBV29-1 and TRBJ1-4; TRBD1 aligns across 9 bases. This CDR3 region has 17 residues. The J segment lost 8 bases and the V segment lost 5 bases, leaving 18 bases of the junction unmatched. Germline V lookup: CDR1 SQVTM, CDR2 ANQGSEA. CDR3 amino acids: CSVRGPGTGGVGEKLFF. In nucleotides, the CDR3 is TGCAGCGTTCGGGGTCCGGGCACAGGGGGCGTGGGGGAAAAACTGTTTTTT.

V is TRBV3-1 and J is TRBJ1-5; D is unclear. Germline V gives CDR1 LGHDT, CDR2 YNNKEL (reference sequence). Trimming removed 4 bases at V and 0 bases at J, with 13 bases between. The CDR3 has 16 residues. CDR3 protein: CASSLSAWGSNQPQHF. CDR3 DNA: TGTGCCAGCAGCCTTAGCGCTTGGGGTAGCAATCAGCCCCAGCATTTT.

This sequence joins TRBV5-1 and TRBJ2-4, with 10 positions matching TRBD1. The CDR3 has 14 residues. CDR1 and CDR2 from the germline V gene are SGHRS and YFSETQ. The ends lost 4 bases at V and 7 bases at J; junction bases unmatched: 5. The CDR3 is CASSPTGGGNIQYF. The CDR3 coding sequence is TGCGCCAGCAGCCCGACAGGGGGCGGGAACATTCAGTACTTC. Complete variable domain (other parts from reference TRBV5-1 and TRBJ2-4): KAGVTQTPRYLIKTRGQQVTLSCSPISGHRSVSWYQQTPGQGLQFLFEYFSETQRNKGNFPGRFSGRQFSNSRSEMNVSTLELGDSALYLCASSPTGGGNIQYFGAGTRLSVL.

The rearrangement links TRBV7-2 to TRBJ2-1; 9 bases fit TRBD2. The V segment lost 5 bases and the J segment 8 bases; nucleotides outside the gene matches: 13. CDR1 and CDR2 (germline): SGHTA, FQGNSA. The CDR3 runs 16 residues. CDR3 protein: CASSQYGGRGGDEQFF. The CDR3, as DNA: TGTGCCAGCAGCCAATACGGCGGGCGGGGGGGCGATGAGCAGTTCTTC.

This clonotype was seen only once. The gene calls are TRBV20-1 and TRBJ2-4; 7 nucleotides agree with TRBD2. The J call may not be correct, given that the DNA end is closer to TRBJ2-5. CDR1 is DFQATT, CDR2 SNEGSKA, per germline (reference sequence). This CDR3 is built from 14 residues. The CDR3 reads CSARDQGREETQYF. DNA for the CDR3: TGCAGTGCTAGAGATCAAGGGAGGGAAGAGACCCAGTACTTC.